Following are 14 T cell receptor beta chains from one sample sequenced in a study of cytomegalovirus exposure and HLA in healthy donors. 13 Jbeta primers and 60 Vbeta primers were used for the PCR. The data were produced by immunoSEQ multiplex PCR, yet TCRdb's version contains in-frame clones alone and is incomplete. The sample has 110,000 or so clones; 70% to 85% are singletons. Sequenced input: PBMCs. These receptors were obtained from a woman under 30 in good health and CMV-seronegative.

This clone was seen a handful of times. J is TRBJ2-1 and V is TRBV9; 9 bases match TRBD2. The CDR3 is made up of 13 amino acids. V shed 1 base, J shed 10 bases, and the junction held 3 bases outside the gene matches. Germline loops: CDR1 SGDLS, CDR2 YYNGEE. The CDR3 region has the DNA TGTGCCAGCAGCGTACTAGCGGGGCAGGAGCAGTTCTTC. It yields the protein CASSVLAGQEQFF.

The CDR3 sequence is CASRDTGAMNTEAFF. In DNA, the CDR3 is TGTGCCAGTAGAGATACAGGGGCTATGAACACTGAAGCTTTCTTT. This chain connects TRBV19 to TRBJ1-1; 7 bases are shared with TRBD1. Trimming took 6 bases from V and 0 from J; bases not matched to a gene: 7. Germline CDR1 is LNHDA and CDR2 is SQIVND (reference sequence). The CDR3 contains 15 residues.

This clone was seen a handful of times. The J gene is TRBJ1-1, the V gene TRBV27; D not resolved. CDR1 MNHEY and CDR2 SMNVEV come from the germline V gene (reference sequence). V was pared by 6 bases and J by 1 base, with 12 bases between. The CDR3 sequence is 14 residues long. In DNA, the CDR3 is TGTGCCAGCAGGTCCCGGGTCCAGAACACTGAAGCTTTCTTT. Translation gives CASRSRVQNTEAFF.

The chain has TRBV6-1 and TRBJ2-2; 7 nucleotides line up with TRBD2. The CDR3 is made up of 16 amino acids. J gave up 4 bases and V 1 base, and 6 bases lay outside the gene matches. Germline CDR1 MNHNS, CDR2 SASEGT. CDR3 nucleotides: TGTGCCAGCAGTGAAGTGGGGGAGGGATTCACCGGGGAGCTGTTTTTT. Translation gives CASSEVGEGFTGELFF.

The V and J genes are TRBV19 and TRBJ2-3; tentative D call: TRBD2 (6 bases). The CDR3 runs to 15 residues. Germline values: CDR1 LNHDA, CDR2 SQIVND (reference sequence). Trimming cost V 5 bases and J 5 bases, with 17 bases left between them. The DNA for the CDR3 is TGTGCCAGTAGTTACGTAACGGGGGTGGTAGATACGCAGTATTTT. This encodes CASSYVTGVVDTQYF.

The chain links TRBV29-1 to TRBJ2-2; 7 bases fit TRBD2. CDR1 is SQVTM and CDR2 is ANQGSEA in the germline V gene. V shed 7 bases and J 7 bases; nucleotides not matched to a gene: 9. The CDR3 has 13 residues. CDR3 protein: CSGGRGTDGELFF. Here the CDR3 DNA reads TGCAGCGGTGGGCGGGGGACCGACGGGGAGCTGTTTTTT.

The chain uses TRBV9 and TRBJ1-3; TRBD1 is a possible D gene (6 bases). Germline CDR1 SGDLS, CDR2 YYNGEE. The germline V and J ends were trimmed by 4 bases and 0 bases, with 11 bases remaining between them. CDR3 size: 15 residues. In DNA, the CDR3 is TGTGCCAGCAGCAGGACAGCCAGCTCTGGAAACACCATATATTTT. Its translation: CASSRTASSGNTIYF.

The DNA for the CDR3 is TGTGCCAGTAGTATCCCCCTAAAGCCCCAGCATTTT. Its translation: CASSIPLKPQHF. V is TRBV19 and J is TRBJ1-5; D gene ambiguous. Germline values: CDR1 LNHDA, CDR2 SQIVND (reference sequence). This CDR3 is 12 amino acids long. Trimming pared 3 bases from V and 8 bases from J, leaving 8 bases between.

This chain links TRBV7-2 with TRBJ1-6; D not resolved. The CDR3 sequence is 14 residues long. Germline V gives CDR1 SGHTA, CDR2 FQGNSA. The ends were cut back, 1 base at V and 5 bases at J, with 6 bases in the middle. CDR3 sequence (DNA): TGTGCCAGCAGCTTAGTCAGAAATAATTCACCCCTCCACTTT. This translates into CASSLVRNNSPLHF.

The V call is TRBV15, the J call TRBJ2-1; 10 bases are a match to TRBD2. From germline, CDR1 is LNHNV and CDR2 YYDKDF (reference sequence). Trimming at V came to 11 bases and at J to 5 bases, leaving 6 bases not matched to a gene. The CDR3 contains 13 residues. The CDR3 is CAASSGSNNEQFF. The CDR3 DNA reads TGTGCCGCTTCTAGCGGGAGTAACAATGAGCAGTTCTTC. The whole variable domain, filled in from reference TRBV15 and TRBJ2-1, reads DAMVIQNPRYQVTQFGKPVTLSCSQTLNHNVMYWYQQKSSQAPKLLFHYYDKDFNNEADTPDNFQSRRPNTSFCFLDIRSPGLGDTAMYLCAASSGSNNEQFFGPGTRLTVL.

This clone has only a few counts. The J gene is TRBJ2-2, the V gene TRBV5-3, with a possible D match to TRBD1 (5 bases). TRBV5-3 is sorted into the ORF group, with uncertain function. This CDR3 spans 14 amino acids. Trimming removed 4 bases at V and 2 bases at J, with 9 bases between. The chain's CDR3 is CARSADRNTGELFF. CDR3 in DNA: TGTGCCAGAAGCGCTGACAGAAACACCGGGGAGCTGTTTTTT.

This clone occurred once. This rearrangement joins TRBV2 to TRBJ2-7, with D maybe TRBD1 (5 bases). CDR3 length: 13 amino acids. The germline V gene has CDR1 SNHLY and CDR2 FYNNEI. V lost 5 bases and J lost 2, with 10 bases in between. CDR3 region: CASSLDRAYEQYF. CDR3 DNA sequence: TGTGCCAGCAGTCTTGACAGAGCCTACGAGCAGTACTTC. Complete variable domain (other parts from reference TRBV2 and TRBJ2-7): EPEVTQTPSHQVTQMGQEVILRCVPISNHLYFYWYRQILGQKVEFLVSFYNNEISEKSEIFDDQFSVERPDGSNFTLKIRSTKLEDSAMYFCASSLDRAYEQYFGPGTRLTVT.

V gene TRBV7-9 combines with J gene TRBJ2-3; D remains unclear. CDR1 and CDR2 from the germline V gene are SEHNR and FQNEAQ (reference sequence). This CDR3 has 16 amino acids. The ends were cut back, 5 bases at V and 1 base at J, with 16 bases in the middle. The CDR3 DNA reads as TGTGCCAGCAGCGCCACGTTGCCCCAGGGCACAGATACGCAGTATTTT. Protein: CASSATLPQGTDTQYF.

The chain links TRBV28 to TRBJ1-4, with 9 nucleotides matching TRBD1. Germline-derived CDR1 and CDR2 are MDHEN and SYDVKM. The CDR3 has 14 amino acids. With V trimmed by 2 bases and J by 8 bases, 3 bases remained unmatched. The CDR3 reads CASSLGTGKEKLFF. The DNA of the CDR3 is TGTGCCAGCAGTTTAGGGACAGGGAAAGAAAAACTGTTTTTT. Full variable domain (rest looked up from reference TRBV28 and TRBJ1-4): DVKVTQSSRYLVKRTGEKVFLECVQDMDHENMFWYRQDPGLGLRLIYFSYDVKMKEKGDIPEGYSVSREKKERFSLILESASTNQTSMYLCASSLGTGKEKLFFGSGTQLSVL.